What follows are 11 T cell receptor beta chains derived from one specimen sequenced in a study of OX40 agonist ivuxolimab in advanced cancers. Sequencing used immunoSEQ multiplex PCR; TCRdb keeps in-frame clones, though not all of them. The table lists approximately 87,000 clones, around 90% of them singletons, with about 4% in the top ten. Sequencing was performed on CD4+ or CD8+ T cells sorted from blood, taken in a trial of the OX40 agonist ivuxolimab. The receptor set was obtained from an adult with an advanced solid tumor such as melanoma, head and neck, liver or kidney cancer.

The rearrangement links TRBV2 to TRBJ1-2; D possibly corresponds to TRBD1 (5 bases). V was cut by 8 bases and J by 5 bases, with 18 bases left in between. The length of the CDR3 is 14 residues. CDR1 and CDR2 (germline): SNHLY, FYNNEI. CDR3 nucleotides: TGTGCCAGCCGACAGACCATTACGGGGTATGGCTACACCTTC. It is translated as CASRQTITGYGYTF.

In DNA form, the CDR3 reads TGTGCCAGCAGTGAAGTAGGGGGGTGGGAGACCCAGTACTTC. Its translation: CASSEVGGWETQYF. The gene calls are TRBV6-1 and TRBJ2-5; D possibly uses TRBD1 or TRBD2 (6 bases each). The CDR3 spans 14 residues. Trimming took 1 base from V and 5 from J, leaving 11 bases between them. Looked up from germline, CDR1 is MNHNS and CDR2 is SASEGT.

This sequence joins TRBV27 and TRBJ2-3; no firm D call. Germline CDR1 reads MNHEY; CDR2 reads SMNVEV (reference sequence). The CDR3 extends over 13 amino acids. The V gene lost 2 bases and the J gene lost 2 bases, with 5 bases spanning the gap. The CDR3 nucleotides read TGTGCCAGCAGTTTAAAGGTCACAGATACGCAGTATTTT. It encodes CASSLKVTDTQYF.

The chain is built from TRBV18 and TRBJ2-2, with D possibly being TRBD1 (6 bases). CDR3 length equals 15 residues. Per the germline V gene, CDR1 is KGHSH and CDR2 is LQKENI. Trimming took off 3 bases at V and 2 bases at J, with 10 bases between the two ends. The CDR3 is CASSPTDSNTGELFF. The CDR3, as DNA: TGTGCCAGCTCACCTACGGACAGCAACACCGGGGAGCTGTTTTTT. Drawing the rest from reference TRBV18 and TRBJ2-2, the complete variable domain is NAGVMQNPRHLVRRRGQEARLRCSPMKGHSHVYWYRQLPEEGLKFMVYLQKENIIDESGMPKERFSAEFPKEGPSILRIQQVVRGDSAAYFCASSPTDSNTGELFFGEGSRLTVL.

The table lists this clone with a count of one. The CDR3 nucleotides read TGTGCCAGCAGCCCAAGACAGGGAGGCTACGAGCAGTACTTC. Translating it yields CASSPRQGGYEQYF. This rearrangement joins TRBV7-2 to TRBJ2-7; possible D gene TRBD1, 7 bases. The germline gives CDR1 SGHTA, CDR2 FQGNSA. V lost 5 bases and J 3 bases, leaving 14 bases between the germline ends. The CDR3 extends over 14 amino acids.

This sequence joins TRBV7-8 and TRBJ2-6; 11 bases map to TRBD2. CDR1 and CDR2 (germline): SGHVS, FQNEAQ. The CDR3 extends over 17 amino acids. With V trimmed by 5 bases and J by 3 bases, 6 bases remained unmatched. As DNA, the CDR3 is TGTGCCAGCAGCGGAATACTAGCGGGAGTTGGGGCCAACGTCCTGACTTTC. This encodes CASSGILAGVGANVLTF.

This clone was seen once. This sequence joins TRBV30 and TRBJ2-1; tentatively, D is TRBD2 (6 bases). The CDR3 extends over 12 amino acids. Germline assignment: CDR1 GTSNPN and CDR2 SVGIG (reference sequence). This CDR3 reads CARRANYNEQFF. CDR3 nucleotides: TGTGCTCGGAGGGCAAACTACAATGAGCAGTTCTTC. The whole variable domain, filled in from reference TRBV30 and TRBJ2-1, reads SQTIHQWPATLVQPVGSPLSLECTVEGTSNPNLYWYRQAAGRGLQLLFYSVGIGQISSEVPQNLSASRPQDRQFILSSKKLLLSDSGFYLCARRANYNEQFFGPGTRLTVL.

CDR3 sequence reads: CASSLANTGELFF. The CDR3 DNA reads TGTGCCAGCAGCTTGGCAAACACCGGGGAGCTGTTTTTT. J is TRBJ2-2 and V is TRBV11-2; D gene ambiguous. V was shortened by 3 bases and J by 2 bases, with 4 bases between the two germline ends. From germline, CDR1 is SGHAT and CDR2 FQNNGV. The CDR3 length is 13 residues. The full variable domain, with the rest looked up from reference TRBV11-2 and TRBJ2-2, is EAGVAQSPRYKIIEKRQSVAFWCNPISGHATLYWYQQILGQGPKLLIQFQNNGVVDDSQLPKDRFSAERLKGVDSTLKIQPAKLEDSAVYLCASSLANTGELFFGEGSRLTVL.

V is TRBV6-1 and J is TRBJ2-1; 9 positions match TRBD2. CDR1 is MNHNS and CDR2 is SASEGT in the germline V gene. V was pared by 4 bases and J by 0 bases, with 13 bases of the junction left unmatched. The CDR3 has 19 residues. DNA for the CDR3: TGTGCCAGCAGTGTCCTAGGTAGCGGGGGCCTGAGCTCCTACAATGAGCAGTTCTTC. Translating it yields CASSVLGSGGLSSYNEQFF.

This chain connects TRBV23-1 to TRBJ2-7; 7 nucleotides match TRBD2. TRBV23-1 qualifies as an ORF whose function is uncertain. The CDR3 consists of 15 residues. Trimming at V came to 0 bases and at J to 9 bases, leaving 11 bases not matched to a gene. The chain's CDR3 is CASSQSHMTTGGQYF. The CDR3 DNA reads as TGCGCCAGCAGTCAATCCCACATGACTACGGGGGGGCAGTACTTC.

CDR3 protein: CASSILTGVGTDTQYF. CDR3 in DNA: TGTGCCAGCAGCATCTTAACAGGGGTCGGCACAGATACGCAGTATTTT. The chain uses TRBV13 and TRBJ2-3; 7 nucleotides align to TRBD1. The CDR3 loop spans 16 amino acids. With 5 bases clipped from V and 1 base from J, the junction kept 9 bases outside the gene matches. Germline assignment: CDR1 PRHDT and CDR2 FYEKMQ (reference sequence). Drawing the rest from reference TRBV13 and TRBJ2-3, the complete variable domain is AAGVIQSPRHLIKEKRETATLKCYPIPRHDTVYWYQQGPGQDPQFLISFYEKMQSDKGSIPDRFSAQQFSDYHSELNMSSLELGDSALYFCASSILTGVGTDTQYFGPGTRLTVL.